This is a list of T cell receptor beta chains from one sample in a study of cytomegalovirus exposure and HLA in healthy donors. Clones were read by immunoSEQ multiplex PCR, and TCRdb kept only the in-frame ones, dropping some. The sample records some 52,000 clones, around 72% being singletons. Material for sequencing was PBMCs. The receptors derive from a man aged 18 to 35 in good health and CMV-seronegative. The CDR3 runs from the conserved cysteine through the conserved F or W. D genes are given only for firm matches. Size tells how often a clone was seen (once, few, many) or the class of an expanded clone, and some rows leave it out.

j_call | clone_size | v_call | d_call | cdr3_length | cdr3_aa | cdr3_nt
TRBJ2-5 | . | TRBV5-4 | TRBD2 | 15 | CASSLPSGSGETQYF | TGTGCCAGCAGCTTGCCTAGCGGGAGTGGTGAGACCCAGTACTTC
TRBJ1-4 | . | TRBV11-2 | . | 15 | CASSVRSATNEKLFF | TGTGCCAGCAGCGTCAGATCCGCAACTAATGAAAAACTGTTTTTT
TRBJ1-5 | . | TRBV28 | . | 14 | CASSRDNSNQPQHF | TGTGCCAGCAGCCGGGACAATAGCAATCAGCCCCAGCATTTT
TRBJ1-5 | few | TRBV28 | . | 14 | CATNWAGGNQPQHF | TGTGCCACCAATTGGGCCGGGGGGAATCAGCCCCAGCATTTT
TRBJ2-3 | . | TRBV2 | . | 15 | CASSRGGTSTDTQYF | TGTGCCAGCAGTAGAGGCGGGACTAGCACAGATACGCAGTATTTT
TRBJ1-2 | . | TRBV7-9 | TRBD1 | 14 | CASSSRTGFYGYTF | TGTGCCAGCAGCTCTCGGACAGGCTTCTATGGCTACACCTTC
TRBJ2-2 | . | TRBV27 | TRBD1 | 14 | CASLDRAVTGELFF | TGTGCCAGCCTGGACAGGGCCGTCACCGGGGAGCTGTTTTTT
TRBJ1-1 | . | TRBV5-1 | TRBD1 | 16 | CASSRMGLDGTGEAFF | TGCGCCAGCAGCCGAATGGGCCTTGACGGGACAGGGGAAGCTTTCTTT
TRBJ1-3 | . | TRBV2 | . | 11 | CASRQRDTIYF | TGTGCCAGCAGACAGCGGGACACCATATATTTT
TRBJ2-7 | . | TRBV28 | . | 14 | CASSLLETAYEQYF | TGTGCCAGCAGTCTCTTGGAGACTGCCTACGAGCAGTACTTC
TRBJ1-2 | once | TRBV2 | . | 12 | CASSLANYGYTF | TGTGCCAGCAGTCTAGCTAACTATGGCTACACCTTC
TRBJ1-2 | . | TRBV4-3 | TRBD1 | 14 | CASSHDRANYGYTF | TGCGCCAGCAGTCATGACAGGGCAAACTATGGCTACACCTTC
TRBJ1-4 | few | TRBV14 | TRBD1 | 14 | CASSQRDSSEKLFF | TGTGCCAGCAGCCAAAGGGACAGCTCCGAAAAACTGTTTTTT
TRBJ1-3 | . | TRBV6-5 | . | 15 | CASSPGGRSGNTIYF | TGTGCCAGCAGCCCAGGAGGGAGGTCTGGAAACACCATATATTTT
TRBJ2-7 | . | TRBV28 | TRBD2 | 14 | CASSFTTSADEQYF | TGTGCCAGCAGTTTTACGACTAGCGCAGACGAGCAGTACTTC
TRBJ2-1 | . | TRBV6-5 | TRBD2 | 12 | CASSPLAGREFF | TGTGCCAGCAGTCCCCTAGCGGGAAGGGAGTTCTTC
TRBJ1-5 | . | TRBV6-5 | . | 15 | CASSPLGEGNQPQHF | TGTGCCAGCAGTCCCCTAGGGGAGGGAAATCAGCCCCAGCATTTT
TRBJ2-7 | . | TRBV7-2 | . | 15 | CASSRVRTALYEQYF | TGTGCCAGCAGCCGCGTTAGGACAGCACTTTACGAGCAGTACTTC
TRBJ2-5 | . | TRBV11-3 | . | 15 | CASSLDSQGQETQYF | TGTGCCAGCAGCTTAGATTCACAGGGACAAGAGACCCAGTACTTC
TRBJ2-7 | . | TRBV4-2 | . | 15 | CASSRPGTSSYEQYF | TGTGCCAGCAGCCGGCCCGGGACAAGTTCCTACGAGCAGTACTTC
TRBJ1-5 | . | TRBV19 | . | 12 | CASNGGGQPQHF | TGTGCCAGTAACGGGGGGGGTCAGCCCCAGCATTTT